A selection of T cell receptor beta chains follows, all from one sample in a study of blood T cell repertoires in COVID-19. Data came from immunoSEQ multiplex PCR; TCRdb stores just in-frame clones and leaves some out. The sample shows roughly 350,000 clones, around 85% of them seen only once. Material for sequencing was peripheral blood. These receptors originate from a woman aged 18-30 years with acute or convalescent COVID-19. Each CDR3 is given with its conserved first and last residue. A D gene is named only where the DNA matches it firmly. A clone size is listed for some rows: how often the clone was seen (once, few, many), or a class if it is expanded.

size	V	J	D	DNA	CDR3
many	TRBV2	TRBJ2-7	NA	TGTGCCAGCAGTGCGCGGAGCGAGCAGTACTTC	CASSARSEQYF
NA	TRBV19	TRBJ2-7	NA	TGTGCCAGCCTCGGGACTTCGGACGAGCAGTACTTC	CASLGTSDEQYF
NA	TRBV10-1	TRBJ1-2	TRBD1	TGCGCCAGCAGGAAGGGGGCAGGAGGTAACTATGGCTACACCTTC	CASRKGAGGNYGYTF
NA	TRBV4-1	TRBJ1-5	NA	TGCGCCAGCAGCCATAACACAGAGAATCAGCCCCAGCATTTT	CASSHNTENQPQHF
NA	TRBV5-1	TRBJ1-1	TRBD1	TGCGCCAGCAGCCAACGACAGGGGCGGAACACTGAAGCTTTCTTT	CASSQRQGRNTEAFF
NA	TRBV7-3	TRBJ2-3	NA	TGTGCCAGCAGCTTAAAGGCTAGAAGCACGACAGATACGCAGTATTTT	CASSLKARSTTDTQYF
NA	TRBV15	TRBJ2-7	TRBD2	TGTGCCACACGTACGGGGGGATACGAGCAGTACTTC	CATRTGGYEQYF
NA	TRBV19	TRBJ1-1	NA	TGTGCCAGTAGGCTACAGGGCGACACTGAAGCTTTCTTT	CASRLQGDTEAFF
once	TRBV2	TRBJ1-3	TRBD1	TGTGCCAGCGTCGAAACAGGGGCTGGAAACACCATATATTTT	CASVETGAGNTIYF
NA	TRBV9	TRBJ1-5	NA	TGTGCCAGCAGCTCAGACGGGAATCAGCCCCAGCATTTT	CASSSDGNQPQHF
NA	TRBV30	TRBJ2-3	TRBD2	TGTGCCTGGAGGCTAGCGGGGGGGCCCGCAGATACGCAGTATTTT	CAWRLAGGPADTQYF
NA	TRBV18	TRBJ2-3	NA	TGTGCCAGCTCATCCGGGTCGGGGACTTTCACAGATACGCAGTATTTT	CASSSGSGTFTDTQYF
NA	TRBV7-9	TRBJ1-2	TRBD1	TGTGCCAGCAGCCTGGGACAGGGGAAGGGCTACACCTTC	CASSLGQGKGYTF
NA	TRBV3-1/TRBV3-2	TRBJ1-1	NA	TGTGCCAGCAGCCAAGATTGGCAGGGTGGGGATCTGATGGCTGAAGCTTTCTTT	CASSQDWQGGDLMAEAFF
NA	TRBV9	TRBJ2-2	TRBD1	TGTGCCAGCAGCGTAACCTACGGGACAGGGGGCGAGGGGGAGCTGTTTTTT	CASSVTYGTGGEGELFF
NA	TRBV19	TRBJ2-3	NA	TGTGCCAGTAGCGCCGCACGGGGGAGCCTCGATACGCAGTATTTT	CASSAARGSLDTQYF
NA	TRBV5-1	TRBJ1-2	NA	TGCGCCAGCAGCCTATTCGGGGGGAGCAACTATGGCTACACCTTC	CASSLFGGSNYGYTF
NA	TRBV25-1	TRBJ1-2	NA	TGTGCCAGCAGTGATAGAGGCTACACCTTC	CASSDRGYTF
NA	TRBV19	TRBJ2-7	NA	TGTGCCAGTAGTATCGGAGGGACCTCCTACGAGCAGTACTTC	CASSIGGTSYEQYF
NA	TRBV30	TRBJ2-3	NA	TGTGCCTGGAGGGGTGGCCCTCTTGGGAGGCCAGATACGCAGTATTTT	CAWRGGPLGRPDTQYF
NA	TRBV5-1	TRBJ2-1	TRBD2	TGCGCCAGCAGCTACGTGAGCGGGAGGTGGGAGAATGAGCAGTTCTTC	CASSYVSGRWENEQFF
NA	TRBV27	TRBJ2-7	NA	TGTGCCAGCAGCCTAACCGGGACAACTTTCGAGCAGTACTTC	CASSLTGTTFEQYF
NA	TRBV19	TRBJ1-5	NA	TGTGCCAGTAGTATAGATCTGGGGGGTCAGCCCCAGCATTTT	CASSIDLGGQPQHF
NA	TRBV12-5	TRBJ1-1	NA	TGTGCTAGTGGTTATGGGGGAGGGAGCACTGAAGCTTTCTTT	CASGYGGGSTEAFF
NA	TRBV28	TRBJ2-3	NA	TGTGCCAGCAGTTTAATCAGGCCCAGCACAGATACGCAGTATTTT	CASSLIRPSTDTQYF
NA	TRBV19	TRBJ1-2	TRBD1	TGTGCCAGTAGTACGGCCGGGACAGCTAACTATGGCTACACCTTC	CASSTAGTANYGYTF
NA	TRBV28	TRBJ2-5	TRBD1	TGTGCCAGCAGCCGACAGGGGGCGCGTCGGGAGACCCAGTACTTC	CASSRQGARRETQYF
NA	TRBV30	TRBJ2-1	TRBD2	TGTGCCTGGAGTGGACTAGCGGTCTCCTACAATGAGCAGTTCTTC	CAWSGLAVSYNEQFF
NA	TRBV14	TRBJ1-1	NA	TGTGCCAGCAGCCAAGAAACAGCCCTGAACACTGAAGCTTTCTTT	CASSQETALNTEAFF
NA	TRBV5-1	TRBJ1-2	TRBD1	TGCGCCAGCAGCTTGGCCCAGGGGGGAGACTATGGCTACACCTTC	CASSLAQGGDYGYTF
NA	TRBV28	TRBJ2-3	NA	TGTGCCAGCAGTTTATCGGCTAGAATGACGGATACGCAGTATTTT	CASSLSARMTDTQYF
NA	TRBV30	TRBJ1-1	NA	TGTGCCTGGGAGAAAGGACATGAAGCTTTCTTT	CAWEKGHEAFF
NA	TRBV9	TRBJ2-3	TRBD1	TGTGCCAGCAGCTCTAGACAGGGGATCAACACAGATACGCAGTATTTT	CASSSRQGINTDTQYF
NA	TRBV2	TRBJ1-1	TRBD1	TGTGCCAGCAGCGGAACCGGGACAGGGTATGCTTTCTTT	CASSGTGTGYAFF
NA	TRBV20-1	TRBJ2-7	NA	TGCAGTGCTAGTGGTGGGAGAGGCGCCTACGAGCAGTACTTC	CSASGGRGAYEQYF
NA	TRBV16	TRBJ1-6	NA	TGTGCCAGCAGCCTGGAGGATTTGTATAATTCACCCCTCCACTTT	CASSLEDLYNSPLHF
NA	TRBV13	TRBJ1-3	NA	TGTGCCAGCAGCTTAGGGAGGCGAAACACCATATATTTT	CASSLGRRNTIYF
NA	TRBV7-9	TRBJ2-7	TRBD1	TGTGCCAGCAGCTTAGTGGACAGGAAGGGGCACGAGCAGTACTTC	CASSLVDRKGHEQYF
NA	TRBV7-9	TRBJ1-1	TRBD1	TGTGCCAGCAGCTACACAGGGGAAGGGGCCATGAACACTGAAGCTTTCTTT	CASSYTGEGAMNTEAFF
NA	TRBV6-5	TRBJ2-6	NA	TGTGCCTCCGAAACCGGGATCTCTGGGGCCAACGTCCTGACTTTC	CASETGISGANVLTF
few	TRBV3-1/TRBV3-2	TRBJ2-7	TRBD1	TGTGCCAGCAGCCCGACAGGGGGTGATTCCTACGAGCAGTACTTC	CASSPTGGDSYEQYF
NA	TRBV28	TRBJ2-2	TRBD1	TGTGCCAGCAGCCTCACAGGGGGCCCCGGGGAGCTGTTTTTT	CASSLTGGPGELFF
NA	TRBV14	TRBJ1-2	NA	TGTGCCAGCAGCCCCCTTGGGTCGGGTGGCTACACCTTC	CASSPLGSGGYTF
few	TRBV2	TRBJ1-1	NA	TGTGCCAGCAGTGAATTGGCTCCTGAAGCTTTCTTT	CASSELAPEAFF
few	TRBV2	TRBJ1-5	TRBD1	TGTGCCAGCGAGGACAGGGAGGGTCAGCCCCAGCATTTT	CASEDREGQPQHF
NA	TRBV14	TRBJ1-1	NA	TGTGCCAGCAGAACCTTCCCGGGGAACACTGAAGCTTTCTTT	CASRTFPGNTEAFF
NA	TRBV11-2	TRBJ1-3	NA	TGTGCCAGCAGCTTAGCCCATCACTCTGGAAACACCATATATTTT	CASSLAHHSGNTIYF
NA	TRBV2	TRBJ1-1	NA	TGTGCCAGCCCCACAGGGAACACTGAAGCTTTCTTT	CASPTGNTEAFF
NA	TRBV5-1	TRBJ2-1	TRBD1	TGCGCCAGCAGCGAAGGACAGGGGGTCAATGAGCAGTTCTTC	CASSEGQGVNEQFF
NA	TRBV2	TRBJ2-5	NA	TGTGCCAGCAGTGCCACTAGTTCGGGGGTAGAGACCCAGTACTTC	CASSATSSGVETQYF
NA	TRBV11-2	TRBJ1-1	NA	TGTGCCAGCAGCTTACAATGGGGCGAGGCTGAAGCTTTCTTT	CASSLQWGEAEAFF
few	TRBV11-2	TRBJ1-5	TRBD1	TGTGCCAGCAGCTTAGATGGACAGGCCAATCAGCCCCAGCATTTT	CASSLDGQANQPQHF
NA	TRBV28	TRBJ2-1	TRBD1	TGTGCCAGCAGTTTCCGGACAGGGGTAACCTCGCCCTTCTTC	CASSFRTGVTSPFF
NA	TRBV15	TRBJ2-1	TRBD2	TGTGCCACCAGCAGCCCTCCTCCTAGCGGGAACCAGCAGTTCTTC	CATSSPPPSGNQQFF
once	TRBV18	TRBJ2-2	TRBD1	TGTGCCAGCTCCGGGACAGGGAAGGCCACCGGGGAGCTGTTTTTT	CASSGTGKATGELFF
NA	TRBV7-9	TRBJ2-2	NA	TGTGCCAGCAAGTCCGGGGAAAACACCGGGGAGCTGTTTTTT	CASKSGENTGELFF
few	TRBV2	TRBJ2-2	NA	TGTGCCAGCAGTATAAATTACACCGGGGAGCTGTTTTTT	CASSINYTGELFF
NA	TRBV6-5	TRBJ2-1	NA	TGTGCCAGCGCACTGGAGGAGGTGGATGAGCAGTTCTTC	CASALEEVDEQFF
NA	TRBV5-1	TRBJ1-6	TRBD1	TGCGCCAGCAGCTTGGAGCCGGGACAGGGTTACAATTCACCCCTCCACTTT	CASSLEPGQGYNSPLHF
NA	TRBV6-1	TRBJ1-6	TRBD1	TGTGCCAGCAGTGGACCAGGGGGGACAGGGGGCTTTTCTTCACCCCTCCACTTT	CASSGPGGTGGFSSPLHF